This T cell receptor (beta chain) was observed in a study of beta chain features in type 1 diabetes. Overall study context: Over all samples combined, about 100,000,000 sorted cells were examined. Study-level findings and limits: Equally in patients and controls, PCR might preferentially amplify shorter templates. Shorter TCRB CDR3s, moderately but significantly so, marked every one of the four CD4+ subsets in Type 1 diabetes patients. The naive, central memory and Treg TCRB repertoires looked more alike in patients than they did in healthy donors.

In this sample, this clone turned up many times. Its specificity is not known. Germline CDR1 ENHRY, CDR2 SYGVKD. The J segment lost 1 base and the V segment lost 0 bases, leaving 7 bases of the junction unmatched. CDR3 length equals 17 residues. Sequencing targeted expressed TCRB transcripts, as all isolated RNA had been reverse transcribed. Read counts averaged roughly 3.5 million for samples of naive, central memory and regulatory T cells. Generated by immunoSEQ multiplex PCR, the TCRdb table keeps only in-frame clones and is missing some. The sample lists approximately 170,000 clones, approximately 8.1% occurring once.

Sequenced input: central memory CD4+ T cells from blood. The TCR originated in a man younger than 30 with type 1 diabetes. The chain has TRBV10-3 and TRBJ2-3; the match to TRBD2 covers 7 bases. DNA for the CDR3: TGTGCCATCAGTGAGTCGACCGTAACTAGCGGCACAGATACGCAGTATTTT. It specifies CAISESTVTSGTDTQYF.